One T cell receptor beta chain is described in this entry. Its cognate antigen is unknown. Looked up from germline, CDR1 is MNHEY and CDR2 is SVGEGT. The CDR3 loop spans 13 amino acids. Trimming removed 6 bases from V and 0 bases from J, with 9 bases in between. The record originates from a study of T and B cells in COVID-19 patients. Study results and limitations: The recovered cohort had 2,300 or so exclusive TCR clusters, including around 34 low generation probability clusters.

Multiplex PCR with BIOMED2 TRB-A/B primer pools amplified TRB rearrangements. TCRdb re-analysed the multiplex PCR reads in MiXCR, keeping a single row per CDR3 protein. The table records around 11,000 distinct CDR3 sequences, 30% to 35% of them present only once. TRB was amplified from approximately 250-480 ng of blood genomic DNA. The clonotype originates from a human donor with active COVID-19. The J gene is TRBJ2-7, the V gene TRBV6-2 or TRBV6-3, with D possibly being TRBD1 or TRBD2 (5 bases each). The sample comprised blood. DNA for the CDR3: TGTGCCAGCAGGAGGGACGGCTCCTACGAGCAGTACTTC. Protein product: CASRRDGSYEQYF.